This T cell receptor beta chain was obtained from a study of T-cell memory formation after mild COVID-19 (dated by TCRdb to about 2021). Background on the whole study: TCR sequence clusters from the two donors were found to be largely donor specific. Two young, previously healthy adult volunteers, one female and one male, were included in the cohort. Longitudinal TCRalpha and TCRbeta repertoire sequencing tracked T-cell clones expanding and contracting after mild COVID-19 in two donors.

Overall study results and their limits: Contracting CD4+ clones turned up mainly in the CM and EM memory subsets, whereas EMRA was where CD8+ clones were enriched. The study included only two mild cases, and larger cohorts that include severe cases with pre-infection samples were judged to be necessary. Whether the second-wave clones peaking on day 37 were SARS-CoV-2 specific was not confirmed. Some responding clones were found in pre-infection memory, which suggests that pre-existing cross-reactive memory T cells took part in the SARS-CoV-2 response. Clones contracting from day 15 to 85 had balanced CD4/CD8 phenotypes, while a second wave expanding from day 15 to 37 was biased towards CD4+.

Ficoll-Paque density gradient centrifugation was the method used to isolate PBMCs. The instrument given in TCRdb is Illumina NovaSeq 6000. TCRalpha and TCRbeta cDNA libraries were built by 5'RACE with constant-segment primers, adding sample barcodes and unique molecular identifiers. RNA was extracted from every sample with Trizol reagent. Libraries were amplified in two PCR steps, with a second sample barcode and Illumina TruSeq adapters added in the second step. Libraries were sequenced on an Illumina NovaSeq with 2 x 150 bp paired-end reads. In the original analysis: Reads were demultiplexed and collapsed into UMI-guided consensus sequences with migec v1.2.7. With mixcr v2.1.11, UMI consensuses were aligned to TRA and TRB V and J templates and assembled into clonotypes. Clonotypes were classified as expanded or contracted when called significant by both edgeR and NoisET, with noise models trained on biological replicates. For edgeR calls, the thresholds were a false discovery rate-adjusted p below 0.01 and a log2 fold-change of 1. As an exploratory analysis of dynamics, max-normalized trajectories of the 1000 most abundant clonotypes were examined by PCA with hierarchical clustering. Separately sequenced CD4+ and CD8+ repertoires were used to assign a CD4 or CD8 phenotype to each responding clone. TCRdb reworked the public reads: Q25 trimming with fastp, MiXCR clone assembly, productive beta chains retained. Every CDR3 protein is listed once, alongside the most common genes and DNA of its rows. It is TCRdb's table, rather than the study itself, that gives the V and J calls and clone size. This sample is represented by a few hundred thousand distinct CDR3 sequences; over 7% of them were singletons. The top ten constitute about 20% of the sample.

Including cysteine and phenylalanine, the CDR3 has 13 amino acids. Only CDR3 DNA remains: 39 bases, in frame from the first base. In the germline V gene, CDR1 corresponds to MDHEN and CDR2 to SYDVKM. From V the trimming removes 3 bases and from J it removes 5 bases, while the gene matches leave 3 bases of the junction unaccounted for. With respect to this clonotype: Its antigen remains undetermined. No base-level quality is on record; no much larger clone is a single base apart.

The sequence is built from TRBV28 and TRBJ2-5, with 7 junctional bases fitting TRBD2. Sample: PBMCs or a T cell subset sorted from them (not recorded which). The TCR was taken from a man younger than 35 who had mild COVID-19 (a few samples of this study predate the infection). The sample titles of this study are shuffled in the database, so cell type and time point are left out; the donor was told from shared clones. The bases read TGTGCCAGCAGTTTTGGACTAGTGGAGACCCAGTACTTC. Translated, this gives CASSFGLVETQYF.